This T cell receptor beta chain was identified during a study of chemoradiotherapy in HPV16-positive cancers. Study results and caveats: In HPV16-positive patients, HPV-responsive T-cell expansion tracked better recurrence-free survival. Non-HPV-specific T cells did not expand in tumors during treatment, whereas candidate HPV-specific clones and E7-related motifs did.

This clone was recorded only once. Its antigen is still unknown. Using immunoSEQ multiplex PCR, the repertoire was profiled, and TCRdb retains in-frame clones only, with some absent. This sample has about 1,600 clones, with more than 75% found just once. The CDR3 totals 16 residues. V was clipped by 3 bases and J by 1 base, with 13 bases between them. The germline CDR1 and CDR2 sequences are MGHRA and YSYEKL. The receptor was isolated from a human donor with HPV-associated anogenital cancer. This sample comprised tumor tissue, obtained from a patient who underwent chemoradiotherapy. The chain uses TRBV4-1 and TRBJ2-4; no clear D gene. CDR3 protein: CASSHLMLRAKNIQYF. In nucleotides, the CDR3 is TGCGCCAGCAGCCACCTGATGTTAAGGGCCAAAAACATTCAGTACTTC.